This T cell receptor (beta chain) was sequenced in a study of T cells in Graves' hyperthyroidism and ophthalmopathy. General study points: The authors' 13 V-J model separated ophthalmopathy from stable hyperthyroidism. Most expanded thyroid clonotypes above 0.001 also appeared in blood. Prediction of ophthalmopathy progression came a median around 6.1 months pre-onset.

The V segment lost 0 bases and the J segment 7 bases; nucleotides outside the gene matches: 4. Germline V lookup: CDR1 MGHRA, CDR2 YSYEKL. The length of the CDR3 is 15 residues. From RNA transcripts, TCR beta CDR3 regions were amplified. Primed by the HTBI set, a first-round RT-PCR was run on the TCR CDR3. Each CDR3 protein gets one entry after TCRdb re-called the multiplex PCR reads with MiXCR. The profile shows hundreds of thousands of distinct CDR3 sequences, about 17% of them singletons. With respect to this clonotype: Its antigen is as yet unknown.

Sampled blood dates from first hyperthyroidism diagnosis, and it precedes any ophthalmopathy symptoms. This sequence originates from a woman between 45 and 60 years old with Graves' hyperthyroidism that later progressed to Graves' ophthalmopathy. The material sequenced was blood. The chain employs TRBV4-1 and TRBJ1-5; 9 bases are shared with TRBD1. CDR3 protein: CASSQDGDRVQPQHF. In DNA form, the CDR3 reads TGCGCCAGCAGCCAAGATGGGGACAGGGTACAGCCCCAGCATTTT.